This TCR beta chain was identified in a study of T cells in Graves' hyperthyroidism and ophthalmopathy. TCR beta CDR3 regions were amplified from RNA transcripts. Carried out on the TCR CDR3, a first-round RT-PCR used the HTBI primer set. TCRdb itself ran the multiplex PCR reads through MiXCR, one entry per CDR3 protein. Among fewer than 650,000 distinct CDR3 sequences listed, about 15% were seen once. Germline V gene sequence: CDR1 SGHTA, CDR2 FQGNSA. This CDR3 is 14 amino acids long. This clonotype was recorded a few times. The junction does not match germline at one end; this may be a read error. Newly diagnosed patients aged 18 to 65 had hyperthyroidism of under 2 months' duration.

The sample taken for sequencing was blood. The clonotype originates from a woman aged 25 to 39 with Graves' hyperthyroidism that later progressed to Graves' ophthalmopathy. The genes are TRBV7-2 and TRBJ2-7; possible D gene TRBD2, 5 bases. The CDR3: CASNLGSSLYEQYF. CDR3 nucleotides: TGTGCCAGCAACTTAGGTTCTAGCTTGTACGAGCAGTACTTC.